The rows below give T cell receptor beta chains drawn from one sample of a study of PD-1 blockade in classical Hodgkin lymphoma. Repertoires were generated with immunoSEQ multiplex PCR, while TCRdb's copy carries only in-frame clones and drops some. The top ten hold less than 3.5% of the sample, which has 80,000 to 100,000 clones, roughly 92% seen once. The input for sequencing was peripheral blood mononuclear cells (PBMCs), taken at baseline. The source of these receptors is a human donor with classical Hodgkin lymphoma. The CDR3 runs from the conserved cysteine through the conserved F or W. D genes are given only for firm matches.

J: TRBJ1-2; D: .; V: TRBV6-1; CDR3: CASSPVYYGYTF
J: TRBJ1-2; D: TRBD1; V: TRBV7-9; CDR3: CASTGAERGKQGPYGYTF
J: TRBJ1-1; D: .; V: TRBV7-2; CDR3: CASSLGRLNTEAFF
J: TRBJ2-1; D: TRBD1; V: TRBV14; CDR3: CASSQGNRGMGSYNEQFF
J: TRBJ1-2; D: .; V: TRBV7-2; CDR3: CASSFRGPPYGYTF
J: TRBJ2-5; D: .; V: TRBV10-3; CDR3: CAIGPGGQETQYF
J: TRBJ2-5; D: .; V: TRBV6-6; CDR3: CASRAPGGTQYF
J: TRBJ1-2; D: TRBD1; V: TRBV28; CDR3: CASSSTGGKGGYTF
J: TRBJ1-4; D: .; V: TRBV2; CDR3: CASSGILRSEKLFF
J: TRBJ2-6; D: .; V: TRBV30; CDR3: CAWSAGANVLTF
J: TRBJ2-3; D: TRBD1; V: TRBV30; CDR3: CAWSVLGQGARSDTQYF
J: TRBJ2-7; D: TRBD1; V: TRBV28; CDR3: CASSLWTGVGDYEQYF
J: TRBJ1-5; D: .; V: TRBV30; CDR3: CAWSIATSNQPQHF
J: TRBJ2-7; D: TRBD2; V: TRBV7-3; CDR3: CASSLTPGTSGYEQYF
J: TRBJ2-1; D: .; V: TRBV5-1; CDR3: CASSLAGAGPGNEQFF
J: TRBJ1-2; D: .; V: TRBV30; CDR3: CAWKGDGYNYGYTF
J: TRBJ2-7; D: .; V: TRBV7-9; CDR3: CASSSTDRYLSYEQYF
J: TRBJ1-5; D: .; V: TRBV10-3; CDR3: CAISESASNQPQHF
J: TRBJ2-2; D: .; V: TRBV6-1; CDR3: CASSERSSPNTGELFF
J: TRBJ2-1; D: TRBD2; V: TRBV29-1; CDR3: CSVEGLAGAYNEQFF
J: TRBJ1-5; D: .; V: TRBV10-2; CDR3: CASSEGAGPHQPQHF
J: TRBJ1-1; D: .; V: TRBV5-1; CDR3: CASSLSNTRGTEAFF
J: TRBJ1-2; D: .; V: TRBV5-1; CDR3: CASSVGRYNYGYTF
J: TRBJ2-7; D: .; V: TRBV2; CDR3: CASSEADEQYF
J: TRBJ2-7; D: TRBD2; V: TRBV10-2; CDR3: CASSEVAGSFEQYF
J: TRBJ2-7; D: .; V: TRBV10-3; CDR3: CAIMNRDKGEQYF
J: TRBJ2-1; D: TRBD2; V: TRBV15; CDR3: CATSRRRVAGGDYNEQFF
J: TRBJ2-1; D: .; V: TRBV5-1; CDR3: CASSLELAGRGNEQFF
J: TRBJ2-6; D: .; V: TRBV29-1; CDR3: CSVPAGAFSSGANVLTF
J: TRBJ1-2; D: TRBD1; V: TRBV2; CDR3: CASRGDRKGYTF
J: TRBJ2-7; D: .; V: TRBV11-2; CDR3: CASSPNSNTYEQYF
J: TRBJ2-5; D: .; V: TRBV6-6; CDR3: CASISGIRETQYF
J: TRBJ2-1; D: TRBD2; V: TRBV5-1; CDR3: CASSPSGRASGEQFF